The TCR beta chain under discussion was sequenced for a study of T cell responses to AZD1222 COVID-19 vaccine. The method was immunoSEQ multiplex PCR; TCRdb's version includes in-frame clones alone and lacks a portion of them. The sample holds about 200,000 clones, just over 90% seen once. Overall study findings and caveats: The breadth and depth of Spike-specific TCRs increased once two AZD1222 doses had been given. Females made up more of the donors, who were largely white British, and clonal diversity may have come out too low. Researchers report vaccine-associated CD4 TCRs spanning spike, with dominance at 160-218 and 743-854. Only six or seven AZD1222 recipients were seropositive at baseline.

The V gene's germline CDR1 is MNHEY and CDR2 SMNVEV (reference sequence). V was shortened by 6 bases and J by 5 bases, with 14 bases between the two germline ends. The CDR3 is 15 residues long. About this clone: Its antigen is unknown.

The chain joins TRBV27 to TRBJ1-6; D remains ambiguous. The TCR comes from an adult who received the MenACWY meningococcal vaccine as a control. The sequencing here drew on peripheral blood, taken 28 days after the second dose of the MenACWY control vaccine. In nucleotides, the CDR3 is TGTGCCAGCAGCCCAAATTCCGTGAATAATTCACCCCTCCACTTT. Residues: CASSPNSVNNSPLHF.